The text below deals with one T cell receptor beta chain. Its matching antigen is unknown. Sequencing used immunoSEQ multiplex PCR; TCRdb keeps in-frame clones, though not all of them. This table holds 90,000 to 110,000 clones, roughly nine tenths found once. This record comes from a study of T cell responses to AZD1222 COVID-19 vaccine. General study points: The sample set comprised mostly white British donors with more females, and clonal diversity was possibly underestimated.

Germline V gene data show CDR1 as MNHNY and CDR2 as SVGAGI (reference sequence). With 0 bases removed from V and 8 bases from J, the gap between germline ends came to 16 bases. This CDR3 is 15 amino acids long. Source: peripheral blood, taken on day 0 of AZD1222 vaccination. This TCR came from an adult in good health. The rearrangement links TRBV6-6 to TRBJ1-2; the D gene is possibly TRBD1 (5 bases). The CDR3 reads CASSYSGGSTRGYTF. CDR3 DNA: TGTGCCAGCAGTTACTCGGGGGGGTCGACGCGGGGCTACACCTTC.